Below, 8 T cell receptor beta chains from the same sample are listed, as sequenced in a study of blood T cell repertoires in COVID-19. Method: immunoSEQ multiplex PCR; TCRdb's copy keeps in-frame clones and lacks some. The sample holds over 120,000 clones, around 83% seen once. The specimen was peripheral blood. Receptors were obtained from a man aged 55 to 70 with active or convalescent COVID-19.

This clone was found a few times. CDR3 sequence (DNA): TGTGCCAGCAGTTCTCTCGGAAGCGGGTACGATGGCTCCTACAATGAGCAGTTCTTC. Its translation is CASSSLGSGYDGSYNEQFF. The J gene is TRBJ2-1, the V gene TRBV5-8; tentative D call: TRBD2 (6 bases). The germline CDR1 and CDR2 sequences are SGHTS and YDEGEE. V shed 5 bases and J shed 0 bases, with 24 bases lying between them. The CDR3 sequence is 19 residues long. The full variable domain, its missing parts supplied by reference TRBV5-8 and TRBJ2-1, is EAGVTQSPTHLIKTRGQQATLRCSPISGHTSVYWYQQALGLGLQFLLWYDEGEERNRGNFPPRFSGRQFPNYSSELNVNALELEDSALYLCASSSLGSGYDGSYNEQFFGPGTRLTVL.

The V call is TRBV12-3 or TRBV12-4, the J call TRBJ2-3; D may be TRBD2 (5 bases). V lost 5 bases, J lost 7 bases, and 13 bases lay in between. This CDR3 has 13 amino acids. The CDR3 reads CASSTGSENTQYF. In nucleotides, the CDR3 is TGTGCCAGCAGTACGGGGTCGGAGAATACGCAGTATTTT.

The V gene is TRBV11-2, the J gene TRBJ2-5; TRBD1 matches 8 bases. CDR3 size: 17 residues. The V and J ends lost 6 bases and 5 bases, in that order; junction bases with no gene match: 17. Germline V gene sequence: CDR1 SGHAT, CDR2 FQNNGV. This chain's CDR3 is CASSPQGDLIRLETQYF. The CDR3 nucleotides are TGTGCCAGCAGTCCACAGGGGGACTTGATTCGGTTGGAGACCCAGTACTTC.

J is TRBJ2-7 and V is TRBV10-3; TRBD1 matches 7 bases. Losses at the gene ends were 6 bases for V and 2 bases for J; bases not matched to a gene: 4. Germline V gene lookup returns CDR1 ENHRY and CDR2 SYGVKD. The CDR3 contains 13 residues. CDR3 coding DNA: TGTGCCATCAGGGCAGGGGGTACCTACGAGCAGTACGTC. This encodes CAIRAGGTYEQYV.

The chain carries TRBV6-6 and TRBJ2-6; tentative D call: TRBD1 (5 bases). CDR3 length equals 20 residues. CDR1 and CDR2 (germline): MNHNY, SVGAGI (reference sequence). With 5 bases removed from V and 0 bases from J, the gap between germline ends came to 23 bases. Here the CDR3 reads CASSPRRRGSTLSGANVLTF. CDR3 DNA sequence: TGTGCCAGCAGTCCCCGTCGAAGGGGCTCGACTCTCTCTGGGGCCAACGTCCTGACTTTC.

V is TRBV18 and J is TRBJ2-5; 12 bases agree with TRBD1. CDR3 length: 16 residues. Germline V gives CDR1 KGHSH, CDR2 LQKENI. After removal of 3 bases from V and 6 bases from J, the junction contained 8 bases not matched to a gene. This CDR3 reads CASSPVGTGGRQTQYF. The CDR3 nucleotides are TGTGCCAGCTCACCCGTGGGGACAGGGGGCCGGCAGACCCAGTACTTC.

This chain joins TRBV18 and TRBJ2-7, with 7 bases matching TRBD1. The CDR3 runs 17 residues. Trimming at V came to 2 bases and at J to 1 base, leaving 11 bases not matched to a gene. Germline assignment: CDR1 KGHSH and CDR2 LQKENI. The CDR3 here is CASSPINLQGLSYEQYF. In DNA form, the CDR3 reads TGTGCCAGCTCACCAATAAACTTACAGGGGCTTTCCTACGAGCAGTACTTC.

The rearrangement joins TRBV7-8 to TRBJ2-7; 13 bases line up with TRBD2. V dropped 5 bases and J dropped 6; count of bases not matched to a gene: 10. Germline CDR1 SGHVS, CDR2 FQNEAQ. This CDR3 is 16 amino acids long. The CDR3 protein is CASSPPGTSGILEQYV. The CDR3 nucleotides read TGTGCCAGCAGCCCCCCCGGGACTAGCGGGATTCTCGAGCAGTACGTC.